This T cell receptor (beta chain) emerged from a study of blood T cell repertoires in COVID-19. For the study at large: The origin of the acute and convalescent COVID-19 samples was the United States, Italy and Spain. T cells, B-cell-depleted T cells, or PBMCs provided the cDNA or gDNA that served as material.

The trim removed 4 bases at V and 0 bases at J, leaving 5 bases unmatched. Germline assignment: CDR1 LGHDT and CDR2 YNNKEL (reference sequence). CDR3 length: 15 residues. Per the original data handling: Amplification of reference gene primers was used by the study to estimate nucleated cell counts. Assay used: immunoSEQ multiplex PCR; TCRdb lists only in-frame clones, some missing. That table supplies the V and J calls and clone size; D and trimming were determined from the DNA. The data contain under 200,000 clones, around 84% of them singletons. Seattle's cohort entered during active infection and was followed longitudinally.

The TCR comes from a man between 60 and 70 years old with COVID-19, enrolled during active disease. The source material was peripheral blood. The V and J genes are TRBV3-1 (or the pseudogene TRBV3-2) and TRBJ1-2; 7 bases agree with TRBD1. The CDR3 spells CASSPRDRPNYGYTF. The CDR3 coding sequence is TGTGCCAGCAGCCCGCGGGACAGACCTAACTATGGCTACACCTTC.